A selection of T cell receptor beta chains follows, all from one sample in a study of blood T cell repertoires in COVID-19. Assay: immunoSEQ multiplex PCR; the TCRdb copy retains only in-frame clones and omits some. The table lists about 410,000 clones, about nine tenths of them singletons. Sequencing was done on a sample of PBMCs or T cells enriched from blood (not recorded which). The receptors stem from a man aged 18 to 29 who had recovered from COVID-19. Both conserved end residues are part of each CDR3. The D gene is left open where the match is weak. Clone size is shown for a subset of rows, as once, few, many or a class of expanded clone.

V gene	J gene	clone size	D gene	CDR3 DNA	CDR3 protein
TRBV6-5	TRBJ2-2	NA	NA	TGTGCCAGCAGTCCGCGTGACTCTTTCCCCGGGGAGCTGTTTTTT	CASSPRDSFPGELFF
TRBV10-3	TRBJ2-1	NA	TRBD2	TGTGCCATCAGTGAGTCAGCACTAGCGGGGGATGAGCAGTTCTTC	CAISESALAGDEQFF
TRBV13	TRBJ1-6	NA	TRBD1	TGTGCCAGCAGCCCACAGGGGAACGATTCACCCCTCCACTTT	CASSPQGNDSPLHF
TRBV15	TRBJ2-7	NA	NA	TGTGCCACCAGCAGGGTTTTAGAAGACGAGCAGTACTTC	CATSRVLEDEQYF
TRBV5-1	TRBJ1-2	NA	NA	TGCGCCAGCAGCTTGTCAGGGAGGTCGAATGGCTACACCTTC	CASSLSGRSNGYTF
TRBV6-5	TRBJ1-1	NA	TRBD1	TGTGCCAGTAACAGGGGGCTTCTGGGGAACACTGAAGCTTTCTTT	CASNRGLLGNTEAFF
TRBV6-5	TRBJ2-7	NA	NA	TGTGCCAGCAGTTACGGACACGGAAGCGAGCAGTACTTC	CASSYGHGSEQYF
TRBV28	TRBJ1-1	once	NA	TGTGCCAGCAGTTTTGGAGGCATTTCTGGAGCTTTCTTT	CASSFGGISGAFF
TRBV29-1	TRBJ2-3	once	TRBD1	TGCAGCGTTACCGGGACAGGGACAGATACGCAGTATTTT	CSVTGTGTDTQYF
TRBV7-3	TRBJ1-1	NA	TRBD1	TGTGCCAGTAAGACAGGGCCGAACACTGAAGCTTTCTTT	CASKTGPNTEAFF
TRBV12-3/TRBV12-4	TRBJ1-1	NA	NA	TGTGCCAGCAGTTTTGGGGCGAACACTGAAGCTTTCTTT	CASSFGANTEAFF
TRBV11-3	TRBJ2-1	once	TRBD1	TGTGCCAGCAGCCCGGACAGGTCAGAGCAGTTCTTC	CASSPDRSEQFF
TRBV27	TRBJ1-1	NA	NA	TGTGCCAGCAGTTTAAGGGGGATCTTGACTGAAGCTTTCTTT	CASSLRGILTEAFF
TRBV27	TRBJ2-7	NA	TRBD1	TGTGCCAGCAGATTACAGGGGATAGCCTACGAGCAGTACTTC	CASRLQGIAYEQYF
TRBV3-1/TRBV3-2	TRBJ1-2	NA	TRBD1	TGTGCCAGCAGTCCAAGTATGTATTTAGGGGGCGGCTACACCTTC	CASSPSMYLGGGYTF
TRBV6-5	TRBJ1-2	NA	TRBD1	TGTGCCAGCAGGTGGACAGGAAATAACTATGGCTACACCTTC	CASRWTGNNYGYTF
TRBV6-4	TRBJ2-2	NA	TRBD1	TGTGCCAGTAGGACAGGACCGAACACCGGGGAGCTGTTTTTT	CASRTGPNTGELFF
TRBV2	TRBJ1-2	NA	NA	TGTGCCAGCAGTGGGCCGAACTATGGCTACACCTTC	CASSGPNYGYTF
TRBV6-1	TRBJ1-2	NA	NA	TGTGCCAGCAGTGAATATGACGGACTAAACTATGGCTACACCTTC	CASSEYDGLNYGYTF
TRBV29-1	TRBJ1-2	NA	NA	TGCAGCGCCTCCGGAGTTTATGGCTACACCTTC	CSASGVYGYTF
TRBV3-1/TRBV3-2	TRBJ1-3	NA	NA	TGTGCCAGCAGCCCCTACACAGGGCCGACGAGTGGAAACACCATATATTTT	CASSPYTGPTSGNTIYF
TRBV5-1	TRBJ1-1	once	TRBD1	TGCGCCAGCAGCACCCAGACAGGGGCCTCGAACACTGAAGCTTTCTTT	CASSTQTGASNTEAFF
TRBV7-9	TRBJ2-7	NA	NA	TGTGCCAGCAGCCCTGAAGCGAGCCCCTACGAGCAGTACTTC	CASSPEASPYEQYF
TRBV19	TRBJ1-1	NA	NA	TGTGCCAGTAAACAGGGCAACAGAGTGAACACTGAAGCTTTCTTT	CASKQGNRVNTEAFF
TRBV2	TRBJ2-1	NA	TRBD2	TGTGCCAGCGGACTAGCGGGAGTCTACAATGAGCAGTTCTTC	CASGLAGVYNEQFF
TRBV24-1	TRBJ2-2	NA	TRBD1	TGTGCCACCAGTGACCCTGGGGTACAGGGGATTAGCACCGGGGAGCTGTTTTTT	CATSDPGVQGISTGELFF
TRBV6-1	TRBJ1-4	NA	NA	TGTGCCAGCAGTGAAACAGGAATAAATGAAAAACTGTTTTTT	CASSETGINEKLFF
TRBV18	TRBJ2-2	NA	TRBD1	TGTGCCAGCTCACCACCCCGGACAGGTCGAAGCGGGGAGCTGTTTTTT	CASSPPRTGRSGELFF
TRBV27	TRBJ2-1	NA	NA	TGTGCCAGCAGTCCATCCTACAATGAGCAGTTCTTC	CASSPSYNEQFF
TRBV20-1	TRBJ1-2	NA	TRBD1	TGCAGTGCTAGTGTGACAGGGGGTCCCTTTTCCTTC	CSASVTGGPFSF
TRBV30	TRBJ1-2	NA	TRBD1	TGTGCCTGGAGTTTGGGGACAGGGGGCGGCTACACCTTC	CAWSLGTGGGYTF
TRBV10-3	TRBJ1-1	NA	NA	TGTGCCATCAGTGAGGGGCCGGGGATGAACACTGAAGCTTTCTTT	CAISEGPGMNTEAFF